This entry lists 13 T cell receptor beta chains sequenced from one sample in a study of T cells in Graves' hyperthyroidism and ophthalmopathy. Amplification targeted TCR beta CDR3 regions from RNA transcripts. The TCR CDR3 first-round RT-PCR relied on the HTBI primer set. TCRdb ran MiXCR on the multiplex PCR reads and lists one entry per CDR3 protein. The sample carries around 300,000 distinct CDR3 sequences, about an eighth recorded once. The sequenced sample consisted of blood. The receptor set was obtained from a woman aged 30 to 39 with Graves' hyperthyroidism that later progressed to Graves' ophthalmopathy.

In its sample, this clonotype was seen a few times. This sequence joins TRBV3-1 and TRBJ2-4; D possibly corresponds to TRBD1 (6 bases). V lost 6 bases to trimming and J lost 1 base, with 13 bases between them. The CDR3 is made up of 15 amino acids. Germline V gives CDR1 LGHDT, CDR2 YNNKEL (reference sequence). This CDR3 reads CASSLIRGAKNIQYF. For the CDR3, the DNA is TGTGCCAGCAGTTTAATCAGGGGTGCCAAAAACATTCAGTACTTC.

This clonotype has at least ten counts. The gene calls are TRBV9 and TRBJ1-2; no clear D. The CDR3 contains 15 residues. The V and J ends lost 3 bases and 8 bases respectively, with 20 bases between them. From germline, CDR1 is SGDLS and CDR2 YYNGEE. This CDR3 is CASSATDSRLSGYTF. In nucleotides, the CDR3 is TGTGCCAGCAGCGCGACCGACTCCCGACTTAGCGGCTACACCTTC.

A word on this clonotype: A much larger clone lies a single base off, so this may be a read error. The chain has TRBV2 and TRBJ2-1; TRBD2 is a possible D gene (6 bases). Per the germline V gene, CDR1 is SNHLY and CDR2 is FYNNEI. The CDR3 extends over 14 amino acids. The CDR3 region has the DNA TGTGCCAACAGTGGCCGGGACTTTGACAATGAGCAGTTCTTC. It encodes CANSGRDFDNEQFF.

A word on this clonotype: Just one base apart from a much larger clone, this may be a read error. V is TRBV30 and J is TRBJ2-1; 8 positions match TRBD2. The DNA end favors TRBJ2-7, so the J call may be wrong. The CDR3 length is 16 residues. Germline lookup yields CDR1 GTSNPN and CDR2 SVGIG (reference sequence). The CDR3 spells CAWSVFRRGGYNEQYF. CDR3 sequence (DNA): TGTGCCTGGAGTGTTTTTCGACGGGGGGGCTACAATGAGCAGTACTTC.

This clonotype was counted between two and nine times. CDR3 sequence: CASRTDRIATDTQYF. The CDR3 bases are TGTGCCAGCAGGACGGACAGGATCGCCACAGATACGCAGTATTTT. The J gene is TRBJ2-3, the V gene TRBV13, with 7 nucleotides matching TRBD1. The germline V gene has CDR1 PRHDT and CDR2 FYEKMQ (reference sequence). The V and J ends lost 6 bases and 2 bases, in that order; junction bases with no gene match: 8. The CDR3 contains 15 residues.

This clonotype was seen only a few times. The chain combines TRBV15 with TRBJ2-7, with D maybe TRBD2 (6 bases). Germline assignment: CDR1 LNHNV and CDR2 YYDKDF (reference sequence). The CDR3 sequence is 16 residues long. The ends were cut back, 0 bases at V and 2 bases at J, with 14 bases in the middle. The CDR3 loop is CATSRDLGTGAYEQYF. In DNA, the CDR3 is TGTGCCACCAGCAGAGATTTAGGGACTGGTGCCTACGAGCAGTACTTC.

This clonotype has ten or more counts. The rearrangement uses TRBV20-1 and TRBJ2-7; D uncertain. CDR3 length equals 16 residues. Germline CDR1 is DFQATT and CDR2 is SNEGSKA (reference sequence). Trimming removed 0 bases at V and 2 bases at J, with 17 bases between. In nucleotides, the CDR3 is TGCAGTGCTAGAGATCCTGGTCAGTCGGCGGCCTACGAGCAGTACTTC. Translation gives CSARDPGQSAAYEQYF.

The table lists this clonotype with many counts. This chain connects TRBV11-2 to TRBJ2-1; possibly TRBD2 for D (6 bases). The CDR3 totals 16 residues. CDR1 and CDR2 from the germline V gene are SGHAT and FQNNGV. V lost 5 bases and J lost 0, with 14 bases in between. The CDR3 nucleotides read TGTGCCAGCAGCCCGGGACTGGGGAGCTCCTACAATGAGCAGTTCTTC. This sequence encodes CASSPGLGSSYNEQFF.

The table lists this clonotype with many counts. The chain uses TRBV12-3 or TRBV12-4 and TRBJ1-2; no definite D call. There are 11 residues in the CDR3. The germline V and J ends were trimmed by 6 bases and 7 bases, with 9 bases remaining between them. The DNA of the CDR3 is TGTGCCAGCAGCCTCAGTGGTGGCTACACCTTC. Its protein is CASSLSGGYTF.

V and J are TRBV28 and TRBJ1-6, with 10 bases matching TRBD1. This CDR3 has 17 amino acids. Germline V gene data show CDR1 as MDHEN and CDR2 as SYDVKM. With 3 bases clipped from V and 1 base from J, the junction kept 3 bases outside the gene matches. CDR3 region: CASSLRDRGSYNSPLHF. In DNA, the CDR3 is TGTGCCAGCAGTTTGAGGGACAGGGGTTCCTATAATTCACCCCTCCACTTT. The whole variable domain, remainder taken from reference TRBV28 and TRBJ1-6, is DVKVTQSSRYLVKRTGEKVFLECVQDMDHENMFWYRQDPGLGLRLIYFSYDVKMKEKGDIPEGYSVSREKKERFSLILESASTNQTSMYLCASSLRDRGSYNSPLHFGNGTRLTVT.

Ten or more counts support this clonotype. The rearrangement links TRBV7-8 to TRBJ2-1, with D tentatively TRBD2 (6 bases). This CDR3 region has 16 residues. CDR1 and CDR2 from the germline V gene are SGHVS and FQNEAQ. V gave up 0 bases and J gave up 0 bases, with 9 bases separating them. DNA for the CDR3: TGTGCCAGCAGCTTAGCTCCCGGGAGCTCCTACAATGAGCAGTTCTTC. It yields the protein CASSLAPGSSYNEQFF.

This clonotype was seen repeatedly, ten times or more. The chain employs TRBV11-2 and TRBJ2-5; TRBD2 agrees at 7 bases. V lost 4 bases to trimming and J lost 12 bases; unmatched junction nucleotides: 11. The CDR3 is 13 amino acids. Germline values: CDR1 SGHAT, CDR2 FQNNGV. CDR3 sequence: CASSSQVPGTKYF. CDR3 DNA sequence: TGTGCCAGCAGCTCCCAGGTACCCGGGACTAAGTACTTC.

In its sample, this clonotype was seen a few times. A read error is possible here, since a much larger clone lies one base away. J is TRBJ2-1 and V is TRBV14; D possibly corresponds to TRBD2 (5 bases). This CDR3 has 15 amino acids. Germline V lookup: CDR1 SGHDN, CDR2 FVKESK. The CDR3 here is CASSQSLGTLGEQCF. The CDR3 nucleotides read TGTGCCAGCAGCCAATCGTTGGGAACTCTTGGGGAGCAGTGCTTC.